What follows are 2 T cell receptor beta chains derived from one specimen sequenced in a study of cytomegalovirus exposure and HLA in healthy donors. PCR primers comprised 60 Vbeta and 13 Jbeta primers. Some clones are missing from TCRdb's copy, which holds only in-frame ones; the method was immunoSEQ multiplex PCR. The sample has hundreds of thousands of clones; roughly 90% are singletons. The sequenced material came from PBMCs. The receptors were sampled from a woman aged 18-35 years in good health and CMV-seronegative.

This clone showed up just a few times. The V and J genes are TRBV13 and TRBJ2-1; D might be TRBD2 (7 bases). The CDR3 runs to 15 residues. Trimming took off 3 bases at V and 7 bases at J, with 16 bases between the two ends. CDR1 is PRHDT, CDR2 FYEKMQ, per germline (reference sequence). The CDR3 DNA reads as TGTGCCAGCAGCTTTAGGGGGGGGGTTGGGAATGAGCAGTTCTTC. Translation: CASSFRGGVGNEQFF.

This sequence joins TRBV7-3 and TRBJ1-1; maybe TRBD1 (5 bases). Trimming cost V 5 bases and J 4 bases, with 14 bases left between them. The CDR3 extends over 14 amino acids. Germline V gene sequence: CDR1 SGHTA, CDR2 FQGTGA. CDR3 amino acids: CASSPGIDITEAFF. The DNA for the CDR3 is TGTGCCAGCAGCCCAGGGATAGACATCACTGAAGCTTTCTTT.